These 6 T cell receptor beta chains were all obtained from the same sample, sequenced in a study of identical twins. One entry per CDR3 protein, called by TCRdb with MiXCR from the 5' RACE reads. The top ten hold 8.5% to 10% of the sample, which has roughly 260,000 distinct CDR3 sequences, more than 12% seen once. Sequenced sample: memory (CD45RO+) T cells sorted from blood. The source is a woman younger than 30 in good health.

CDR3 sequence (DNA): TGTGCCAGCAGCTCAACAGGGTTTAGGATCGGTGAGCAGTTCTTC. It is translated as CASSSTGFRIGEQFF. J is TRBJ2-1 and V is TRBV7-6; tentative D call: TRBD1 (6 bases). Trimming stripped 4 bases from V and 9 bases from J, with 19 bases between. CDR3 length equals 15 residues. CDR1 is SGHVS and CDR2 is FNYEAQ in the germline V gene. The whole variable domain, remainder taken from reference TRBV7-6 and TRBJ2-1, is GAGVSQSPRYKVTKRGQDVALRCDPISGHVSLYWYRQALGQGPEFLTYFNYEAQQDKSGLPNDRFSAERPEGSISTLTIQRTEQRDSAMYRCASSSTGFRIGEQFFGPGTRLTVL.

The chain employs TRBV6-2 or TRBV6-3 and TRBJ2-2; 9 nucleotides line up with TRBD1. Per germline, CDR1 MNHEY and CDR2 SVGEGT. With 7 bases clipped from V and 10 bases from J, the junction kept 16 bases outside the gene matches. This CDR3 region has 16 residues. The CDR3, as DNA: TGTGCCAGCACCATCCCCGGGACAGGGTTCTCGTCGGAGCTGTTTTTT. It codes for CASTIPGTGFSSELFF.

This clonotype was recorded a few times. This chain joins TRBV6-5 and TRBJ1-2; TRBD1 matches at 9 bases. Germline V gene lookup returns CDR1 MNHEY and CDR2 SVGAGI. This CDR3 spans 15 amino acids. Unmatched junction bases numbered 5, after V lost 2 bases and J lost 4 bases. CDR3 nucleotide sequence: TGTGCCAGCAGTTACGCGGGACAGGGATTCTATGGCTACACCTTC. Amino acids: CASSYAGQGFYGYTF.

The sample holds many counts of this clonotype. The chain is built from TRBV7-3 and TRBJ2-2, with TRBD2 matching 11 bases. V was clipped by 4 bases and J by 7 bases; unmatched bases: 8. The CDR3 length is 16 residues. Germline V gene data show CDR1 as SGHTA and CDR2 as FQGTGA. The CDR3 DNA sequence: TGTGCCAGCAGCTCAATAGCGGGGGGGCCCCTCGGGGAGCTGTTTTTT. This translates into CASSSIAGGPLGELFF.

This clonotype was seen only a few times. The chain uses TRBV20-1 and TRBJ2-1; D unresolved. Germline values: CDR1 DFQATT, CDR2 SNEGSKA (reference sequence). V lost 4 bases and J lost 0, with 10 bases in between. There are 14 residues in the CDR3. This CDR3 is CSATPPGSYNEQFF. The DNA of the CDR3 is TGCAGTGCTACCCCTCCGGGCTCCTACAATGAGCAGTTCTTC.

The chain joins TRBV11-2 to TRBJ2-7, with 7 bases fitting TRBD1. Losses at the gene ends were 2 bases for V and 4 bases for J; bases not matched to a gene: 8. CDR1 and CDR2 (germline): SGHAT, FQNNGV. This CDR3 has 15 amino acids. This CDR3 is CASSLQSGGQYEQYF. The CDR3 DNA sequence: TGTGCCAGCAGCTTACAGTCAGGGGGACAGTACGAGCAGTACTTC.